The sample holds one count of the clone carrying this T cell receptor beta chain. Using immunoSEQ multiplex PCR, the repertoire was profiled, and TCRdb retains in-frame clones only, with some absent. This sample has 120,000 or so clones, with 85% to 95% found just once. The germline CDR1 and CDR2 sequences are LNHNV and YYDKDF (reference sequence). This CDR3 has 14 amino acids. Trimming shortened V by 1 base and J by 1 base, and 5 bases separated the two germline ends. These data come from a study of control samples from healthy donors and cancer patients. V is TRBV15 and J is TRBJ1-5; D unresolved. The source material was blood. The receptor was isolated from a man younger than 35 in good health. The CDR3 loop is CATSRGGSNQPQHF. The CDR3 DNA follows: TGTGCCACCAGCAGAGGCGGCAGCAATCAGCCCCAGCATTTT.